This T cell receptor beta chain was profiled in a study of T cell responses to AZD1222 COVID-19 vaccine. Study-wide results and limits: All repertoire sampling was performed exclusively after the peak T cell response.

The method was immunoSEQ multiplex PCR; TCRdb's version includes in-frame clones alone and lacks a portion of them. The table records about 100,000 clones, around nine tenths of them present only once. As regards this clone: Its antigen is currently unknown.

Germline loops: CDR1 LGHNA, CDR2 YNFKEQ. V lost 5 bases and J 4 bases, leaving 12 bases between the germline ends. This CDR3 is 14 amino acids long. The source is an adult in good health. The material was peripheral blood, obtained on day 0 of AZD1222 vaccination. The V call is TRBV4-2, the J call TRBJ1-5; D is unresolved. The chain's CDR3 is CASSEGARNQPQHF. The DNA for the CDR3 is TGTGCCAGCAGCGAGGGTGCTAGAAATCAGCCCCAGCATTTT.